The rows below give T cell receptor beta chains drawn from one sample of a study of T cells expressing NK-cell markers. From the 5' RACE reads, TCRdb lists one entry per CDR3 protein and no DNA. Its listing shows approximately 380,000 distinct CDR3 sequences. The sequenced sample consisted of blood T cells: a sorted CD56 or NKG2C T cell subset, CD4+ or CD8+ T cells, or bulk PBMC T cells (not recorded which). These receptors all stem from a man aged 18-75 years in good health. CDR3s include the opening cysteine and the closing phenylalanine or tryptophan.

len: 14; j_gene: TRBJ2-2; v_gene: TRBV12-3/TRBV12-4; CDR3aa: CASTFNRQTGELFF
len: 13; j_gene: TRBJ2-2; v_gene: TRBV12-3/TRBV12-4; CDR3aa: CASKKGITGELFF
len: 16; j_gene: TRBJ2-1; v_gene: TRBV29-1; CDR3aa: CSVEASREPAYNEQFF
len: 18; j_gene: TRBJ1-5; v_gene: TRBV12-3/TRBV12-4; CDR3aa: CASSLGWGQLTRGQPQHF
len: 14; j_gene: TRBJ2-7; v_gene: TRBV12-3/TRBV12-4; CDR3aa: CASSGDGRRYEQYF
len: 16; j_gene: TRBJ2-2; v_gene: TRBV7-2; CDR3aa: CASSITGAPLTGELFF
len: 17; j_gene: TRBJ2-1; v_gene: TRBV6-1; CDR3aa: CASSPRGSGGLSNEQFF
len: 15; j_gene: TRBJ2-3; v_gene: TRBV6-1; CDR3aa: CASRRGGTLADTQYF
len: 14; j_gene: TRBJ1-2; v_gene: TRBV18; CDR3aa: CASSPGQGYYGYTF
len: 15; j_gene: TRBJ2-1; v_gene: TRBV10-3; CDR3aa: CAISGTGGKRNEQFF
len: 13; j_gene: TRBJ2-7; v_gene: TRBV19; CDR3aa: CASSSRPTYEQYF
len: 16; j_gene: TRBJ1-5; v_gene: TRBV2; CDR3aa: CASSVLGQGVGQPQHF
len: 13; j_gene: TRBJ1-2; v_gene: TRBV28; CDR3aa: CASSLEQPYRYTF
len: 15; j_gene: TRBJ2-3; v_gene: TRBV5-1; CDR3aa: CASSTGTGVFDTQYF
len: 11; j_gene: TRBJ2-5; v_gene: TRBV10-3; CDR3aa: CAISEQETQYF
len: 12; j_gene: TRBJ2-7; v_gene: TRBV20-1; CDR3aa: CSAAISSYEQYF
len: 15; j_gene: TRBJ2-2; v_gene: TRBV6-1; CDR3aa: CASSPGTGEAGELFF
len: 14; j_gene: TRBJ1-1; v_gene: TRBV3-1; CDR3aa: CASSARLGFTEAFF
len: 14; j_gene: TRBJ2-5; v_gene: TRBV2; CDR3aa: CASSEPGVRETQYF
len: 11; j_gene: TRBJ2-2; v_gene: TRBV7-9; CDR3aa: CASSYTGELFF
len: 14; j_gene: TRBJ2-1; v_gene: TRBV7-3; CDR3aa: CASSYSASLHEQFF
len: 15; j_gene: TRBJ1-2; v_gene: TRBV6-5; CDR3aa: CASSRQMASNYGYTF
len: 13; j_gene: TRBJ2-7; v_gene: TRBV6-1; CDR3aa: CASTVGLLYEQYF
len: 16; j_gene: TRBJ1-1; v_gene: TRBV7-2; CDR3aa: CASSLARRTGGTEAFF
len: 16; j_gene: TRBJ2-2; v_gene: TRBV5-5; CDR3aa: CASTVVPGKTTGELFF
len: 14; j_gene: TRBJ1-6; v_gene: TRBV3-1; CDR3aa: CASSTRQYNSPLHF
len: 13; j_gene: TRBJ1-1; v_gene: TRBV6-1; CDR3aa: CASRDRGNTEAFF
len: 16; j_gene: TRBJ2-3; v_gene: TRBV12-3/TRBV12-4; CDR3aa: CASSYEGALLTDTQYF
len: 13; j_gene: TRBJ2-1; v_gene: TRBV6-1; CDR3aa: CASRADRGNEQFF
len: 15; j_gene: TRBJ2-3; v_gene: TRBV5-1; CDR3aa: CASTKRGGGTDTQYF
len: 18; j_gene: TRBJ2-7; v_gene: TRBV5-1; CDR3aa: CASSLNTPGTRYSYEQYF
len: 14; j_gene: TRBJ1-5; v_gene: TRBV7-9; CDR3aa: CASSASDSNQPQHF
len: 11; j_gene: TRBJ1-1; v_gene: TRBV30; CDR3aa: CAWSGSSVAFF
len: 14; j_gene: TRBJ2-5; v_gene: TRBV20-1; CDR3aa: CSALFRVGRETQYF
len: 17; j_gene: TRBJ1-6; v_gene: TRBV6-5; CDR3aa: CASSPDSGSSYNSPLHF
len: 18; j_gene: TRBJ2-3; v_gene: TRBV11-1; CDR3aa: CASSLTSGGAGSTDTQYF
len: 15; j_gene: TRBJ2-3; v_gene: TRBV12-3/TRBV12-4; CDR3aa: CASTPGGGRADTQYF
len: 12; j_gene: TRBJ1-2; v_gene: TRBV12-3/TRBV12-4; CDR3aa: CASSTGGYGYTF
len: 14; j_gene: TRBJ2-7; v_gene: TRBV27; CDR3aa: CASTSVHGGYEQYF
len: 17; j_gene: TRBJ2-1; v_gene: TRBV5-1; CDR3aa: CASSSTPGLAGDNEQFF
len: 13; j_gene: TRBJ2-2; v_gene: TRBV30; CDR3aa: CAWSVEYTGELFF
len: 14; j_gene: TRBJ2-7; v_gene: TRBV28; CDR3aa: CASSQTGSSYEQYF
len: 15; j_gene: TRBJ2-2; v_gene: TRBV30; CDR3aa: CAWRKAGANTGELFF
len: 16; j_gene: TRBJ2-5; v_gene: TRBV7-2; CDR3aa: CASSFRGGDSGGTQYF
len: 13; j_gene: TRBJ1-1; v_gene: TRBV29-1; CDR3aa: CSVTGVVGTEAFF
len: 12; j_gene: TRBJ2-3; v_gene: TRBV19; CDR3aa: CASSSPEDTQYF
len: 15; j_gene: TRBJ2-1; v_gene: TRBV7-2; CDR3aa: CASSQSGGAGGEQFF
len: 15; j_gene: TRBJ1-2; v_gene: TRBV27; CDR3aa: CASSLSRDSPRGYTF
len: 13; j_gene: TRBJ2-5; v_gene: TRBV7-6; CDR3aa: CASSKILGETQYF
len: 15; j_gene: TRBJ1-2; v_gene: TRBV5-1; CDR3aa: CASSLFAGKNYGYTF
len: 17; j_gene: TRBJ2-7; v_gene: TRBV10-3; CDR3aa: CAISEGPGGPIPYEQYF
len: 14; j_gene: TRBJ2-2; v_gene: TRBV30; CDR3aa: CAWRDRTYTGELFF
len: 14; j_gene: TRBJ1-5; v_gene: TRBV7-2; CDR3aa: CASSSQGGGQPQHF
len: 14; j_gene: TRBJ2-7; v_gene: TRBV3-1; CDR3aa: CASSLRDRRYEQYF
len: 16; j_gene: TRBJ2-5; v_gene: TRBV28; CDR3aa: CASSLSGLVKLETQYF
len: 16; j_gene: TRBJ2-7; v_gene: TRBV5-1; CDR3aa: CASSLYSSDRPYEQYF
len: 14; j_gene: TRBJ1-4; v_gene: TRBV6-5; CDR3aa: CASNSGRGNEKLFF